Below, 20 T cell receptor beta chains from the same sample are listed, as sequenced in a study of blood T cell repertoires in COVID-19. Here immunoSEQ multiplex PCR was the method, and the copy in TCRdb shows in-frame clones only, minus some. The data show just under 90,000 clones, about two thirds seen once. The specimen was peripheral blood. The receptors derive from a woman older than 75 with acute or convalescent COVID-19.

Only a few counts were recorded for this clone. The J gene is TRBJ2-5, the V gene TRBV28; 9 nucleotides agree with TRBD2. V was pared by 1 base and J by 5 bases, with 11 bases of the junction left unmatched. The CDR3 sequence is 17 residues long. From germline, CDR1 is MDHEN and CDR2 SYDVKM. The CDR3 loop reads CASSLLFPSGGRETQYF. CDR3 DNA sequence: TGTGCCAGCAGTTTATTATTCCCCAGCGGGGGGCGGGAGACCCAGTACTTC.

J is TRBJ1-3 and V is TRBV9; perhaps TRBD1 as D (6 bases). There are 16 residues in the CDR3. V lost 4 bases, J lost 0 bases, and 14 bases lay in between. From germline, CDR1 is SGDLS and CDR2 YYNGEE. CDR3 nucleotide sequence: TGTGCCAGCAGCCTAACCACAGGGCTCTCTGGAAACACCATATATTTT. This translates into CASSLTTGLSGNTIYF.

The rearrangement links TRBV5-6 to TRBJ1-1, with D unresolved. V was cut by 4 bases and J by 3 bases, with 13 bases left in between. From germline, CDR1 is SGHDT and CDR2 YYEEEE. The CDR3 has 14 residues. CDR3 coding DNA: TGTGCCAGCAGCCAGGCGAGAGGGTACACTGAAGCTTTCTTT. This codes for CASSQARGYTEAFF.

This chain joins TRBV9 and TRBJ2-7; D remains ambiguous. The CDR3 contains 18 residues. V dropped 0 bases and J dropped 2 bases, with 21 bases sitting between them. Per the germline V gene, CDR1 is SGDLS and CDR2 is YYNGEE. The CDR3 DNA is TGTGCCAGCAGCGTAGGCCCTGATGTAAGCAGACACCCCTACGAGCAGTACTTC. Protein: CASSVGPDVSRHPYEQYF. Full variable domain (missing parts from reference TRBV9 and TRBJ2-7): DSGVTQTPKHLITATGQRVTLRCSPRSGDLSVYWYQQSLDQGLQFLIQYYNGEERAKGNILERFSAQQFPDLHSELNLSSLELGDSALYFCASSVGPDVSRHPYEQYFGPGTRLTVT.

This clone turned up a few times. The rearrangement joins TRBV7-9 to TRBJ1-4; 7 positions match TRBD1. The germline CDR1 and CDR2 sequences are SEHNR and FQNEAQ (reference sequence). The CDR3 is 16 amino acids. The junction had 9 bases not matched to a gene; V was cut back by 4 bases and J by 4 bases. The CDR3 protein is CASSWGQPQVNEKLFF. DNA of the CDR3: TGTGCCAGCAGCTGGGGACAGCCCCAAGTTAATGAAAAACTGTTTTTT.

The CDR3 protein is CASSLVESNTGELFF. CDR3 in DNA: TGCGCCAGCAGCTTGGTAGAGTCTAACACCGGGGAGCTGTTTTTT. This sequence joins TRBV5-1 and TRBJ2-2; no reliable D call. The CDR3 length is 15 residues. V was clipped by 0 bases and J by 2 bases, with 8 bases between them. From germline, CDR1 is SGHRS and CDR2 YFSETQ.

J is TRBJ1-3 and V is TRBV30, with no clear D. The CDR3 contains 15 residues. Germline values: CDR1 GTSNPN, CDR2 SVGIG (reference sequence). V was pared by 0 bases and J by 0 bases, with 9 bases between. The CDR3 nucleotides read TGTGCCTGGAGTGTACCGGGAAGCTCTGGAAACACCATATATTTT. Translating gives CAWSVPGSSGNTIYF.

The chain uses TRBV30 and TRBJ2-7, with TRBD1 as a possible D gene (5 bases). Germline lookup yields CDR1 GTSNPN and CDR2 SVGIG (reference sequence). The V end was cut by 4 bases, the J end by 3 bases, with 16 bases between. The CDR3 spans 14 residues. CDR3 sequence reads: CAWTKRQKGYEQYF. CDR3 in DNA: TGTGCCTGGACCAAAAGACAGAAGGGCTACGAGCAGTACTTC.

The V and J genes are TRBV6-5 and TRBJ1-3; possibly TRBD1 for D (5 bases). There are 15 residues in the CDR3. V lost 6 bases to trimming and J lost 3 bases, with 15 bases between them. The germline V gene encodes CDR1 MNHEY and CDR2 SVGAGI. CDR3 DNA sequence: TGTGCCAGCAGCGCCGGCGGGGGAGGTGGAAACACCATATATTTT. Amino acid sequence: CASSAGGGGGNTIYF.

The rearrangement joins TRBV18 to TRBJ1-1; D possibly corresponds to TRBD1 (6 bases). V gave up 4 bases and J gave up 5 bases, with 8 bases separating them. The CDR3 is 12 residues long. Germline loops: CDR1 KGHSH, CDR2 LQKENI. The CDR3 coding sequence is TGTGCCAGCTCACTTCAGGGGACTGAAGCTTTCTTT. Its protein product is CASSLQGTEAFF.

Only a few counts were recorded for this clone. This chain joins TRBV9 and TRBJ2-1, with 7 bases matching TRBD1. This CDR3 is 16 amino acids long. CDR1 SGDLS and CDR2 YYNGEE come from the germline V gene. V lost 3 bases, J lost 4 bases, and 10 bases stayed unmatched. The CDR3 bases are TGTGCCAGCAGCGGTCGAACAGGGGCTCCTTACAATGAGCAGTTCTTC. Translating it yields CASSGRTGAPYNEQFF.

The genes are TRBV19 and TRBJ1-5; D not certain. The V end lost 3 bases, the J end lost 6 bases, and 6 bases lay between the germline ends. CDR1 is LNHDA and CDR2 is SQIVND in the germline V gene (reference sequence). The CDR3 runs to 12 residues. The CDR3 loop is CASSITGQPQHF. The DNA of the CDR3 is TGTGCCAGTAGTATTACCGGTCAGCCCCAGCATTTT.

This clone was observed a few times. The V call is TRBV19, the J call TRBJ1-2; possibly TRBD1 for D (6 bases). V was clipped by 6 bases and J by 2 bases, with 19 bases between them. CDR3 length: 16 residues. Per germline, CDR1 LNHDA and CDR2 SQIVND (reference sequence). The CDR3 nucleotides read TGTGCCAGTAGCCCCCCCCAGGGGCCGCTAAACTATGGCTACACCTTC. Translated: CASSPPQGPLNYGYTF.

The chain recombines TRBV4-3 with TRBJ2-7; D is perhaps TRBD1 (5 bases). The germline V gene has CDR1 LGHNA and CDR2 YSLEER. Deletions cut 1 base from V and 2 bases from J, with 18 bases between. The CDR3 contains 17 residues. CDR3 sequence: CASSQVANHRLPYEQYF. The CDR3 region has the DNA TGCGCCAGCAGCCAAGTCGCCAATCACAGGCTCCCCTACGAGCAGTACTTC.

The genes are TRBV7-9 and TRBJ2-3; possible D gene TRBD2, 5 bases. Germline values: CDR1 SEHNR, CDR2 FQNEAQ (reference sequence). Trimming took off 5 bases at V and 5 bases at J, with 11 bases between the two ends. The CDR3 runs to 13 residues. The CDR3 spells CASSLTRGDTQYF. Here the CDR3 DNA reads TGTGCCAGCAGCCTGACTCGGGGAGATACGCAGTATTTT. Full variable domain (rest looked up from reference TRBV7-9 and TRBJ2-3): DTGVSQNPRHKITKRGQNVTFRCDPISEHNRLYWYRQTLGQGPEFLTYFQNEAQLEKSRLLSDRFSAERPKGSFSTLEIQRTEQGDSAMYLCASSLTRGDTQYFGPGTRLTVL.

J is TRBJ1-3 and V is TRBV7-2; TRBD1 agrees at 10 bases. CDR3 size: 15 residues. J lost 3 bases, V lost 4 bases, and 3 bases had no gene match. Germline lookup yields CDR1 SGHTA and CDR2 FQGNSA. For the CDR3, the DNA is TGTGCCAGCAGCTCCGGGACAGGGGTTGGAAACACCATATATTTT. Amino acids: CASSSGTGVGNTIYF.

The chain uses TRBV6-2 or TRBV6-3 and TRBJ2-6; no firm D call. V lost 6 bases to trimming and J lost 0 bases, with 15 bases between them. The length of the CDR3 is 17 residues. Germline V gives CDR1 MNHEY, CDR2 SVGEGT. As DNA, the CDR3 is TGTGCCAGCAGCCCGGGTCGAGGAAACTCTGGGGCCAACGTCCTGACTTTC. It translates to CASSPGRGNSGANVLTF.

The rearrangement joins TRBV5-1 to TRBJ2-7; D is unclear. CDR3 length equals 13 residues. Trimming shortened V by 4 bases and J by 1 base, and 9 bases separated the two germline ends. Germline V gene data show CDR1 as SGHRS and CDR2 as YFSETQ. Written as DNA, the CDR3 is TGCGCCAGCAGCCCCCTAGAGTCCTACGAGCAGTACTTC. Its translation: CASSPLESYEQYF.

This clone is a singleton in its sample. This chain joins TRBV18 and TRBJ1-1; D call uncertain. The CDR3 runs to 14 residues. The germline V gene encodes CDR1 KGHSH and CDR2 LQKENI. Trimming took off 2 bases at V and 1 base at J, with 8 bases between the two ends. The CDR3 reads CASSPVSGNTEAFF. For the CDR3, the DNA is TGTGCCAGCTCACCAGTGAGTGGGAACACTGAAGCTTTCTTT.

V is TRBV6-2 or TRBV6-3 and J is TRBJ2-7, with 8 nucleotides matching TRBD2. This CDR3 contains 13 residues. CDR1 MNHEY and CDR2 SVGEGT come from the germline V gene. V gave up 5 bases and J gave up 3 bases; unmatched junction bases: 3. The CDR3 spells CASSRTSGYEQYF. The CDR3 DNA is TGTGCCAGCAGTAGAACTAGCGGCTACGAGCAGTACTTC.